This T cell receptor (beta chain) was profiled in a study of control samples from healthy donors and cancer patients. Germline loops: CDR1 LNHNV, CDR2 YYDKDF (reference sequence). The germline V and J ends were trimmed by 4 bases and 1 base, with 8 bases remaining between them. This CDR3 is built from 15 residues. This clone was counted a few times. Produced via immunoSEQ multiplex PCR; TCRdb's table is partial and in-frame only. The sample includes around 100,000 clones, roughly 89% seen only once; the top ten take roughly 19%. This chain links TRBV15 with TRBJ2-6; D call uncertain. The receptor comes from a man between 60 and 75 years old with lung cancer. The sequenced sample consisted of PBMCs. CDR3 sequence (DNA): TGTGCCACCAGCAATGACGTTTCTGGGGCCAACGTCCTGACTTTC. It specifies CATSNDVSGANVLTF.